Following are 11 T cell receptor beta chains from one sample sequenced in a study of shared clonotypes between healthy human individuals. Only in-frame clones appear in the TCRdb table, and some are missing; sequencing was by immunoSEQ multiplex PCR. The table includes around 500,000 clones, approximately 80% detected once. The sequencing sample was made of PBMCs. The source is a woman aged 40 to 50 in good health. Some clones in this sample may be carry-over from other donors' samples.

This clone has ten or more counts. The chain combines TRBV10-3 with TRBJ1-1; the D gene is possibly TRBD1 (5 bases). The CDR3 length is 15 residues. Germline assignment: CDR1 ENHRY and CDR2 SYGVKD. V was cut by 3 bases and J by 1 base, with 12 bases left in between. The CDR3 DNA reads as TGTGCCATCAGTGAAGAGAGGGGACCGAACACTGAAGCTTTCTTT. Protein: CAISEERGPNTEAFF.

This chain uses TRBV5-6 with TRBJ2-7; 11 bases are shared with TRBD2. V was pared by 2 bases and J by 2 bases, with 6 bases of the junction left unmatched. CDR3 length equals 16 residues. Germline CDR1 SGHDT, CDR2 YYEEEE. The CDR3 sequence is CASSFGLGLAAYEQYF. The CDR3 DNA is TGTGCCAGCAGCTTCGGTTTGGGACTAGCGGCCTACGAGCAGTACTTC. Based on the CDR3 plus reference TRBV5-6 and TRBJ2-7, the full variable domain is DAGVTQSPTHLIKTRGQQVTLRCSPKSGHDTVSWYQQALGQGPQFIFQYYEEEERQRGNFPDRFSGHQFPNYSSELNVNALLLGDSALYLCASSFGLGLAAYEQYFGPGTRLTVT.

The chain's CDR3 is CASRGTGNNEQFF. The CDR3 bases are TGTGCCAGCAGGGGGACAGGGAACAATGAGCAGTTCTTC. V is TRBV27 and J is TRBJ2-1; 9 nucleotides line up with TRBD1. The ends lost 6 bases at V and 5 bases at J; junction bases unmatched: 2. CDR1 MNHEY and CDR2 SMNVEV come from the germline V gene (reference sequence). This CDR3 contains 13 residues.

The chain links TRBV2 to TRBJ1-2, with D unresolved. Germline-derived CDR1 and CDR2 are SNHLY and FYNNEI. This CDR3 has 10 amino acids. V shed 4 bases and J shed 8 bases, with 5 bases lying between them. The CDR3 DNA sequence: TGTGCCAGCAGTGGGGGAGGCTACACCTTC. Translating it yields CASSGGGYTF.

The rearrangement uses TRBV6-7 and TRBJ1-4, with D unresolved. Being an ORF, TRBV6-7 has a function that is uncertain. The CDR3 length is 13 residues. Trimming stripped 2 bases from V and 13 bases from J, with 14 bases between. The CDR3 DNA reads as TGTGCCAGCAGTTACCCCAGGCCCGACGGACTGTTTTTT. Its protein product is CASSYPRPDGLFF.

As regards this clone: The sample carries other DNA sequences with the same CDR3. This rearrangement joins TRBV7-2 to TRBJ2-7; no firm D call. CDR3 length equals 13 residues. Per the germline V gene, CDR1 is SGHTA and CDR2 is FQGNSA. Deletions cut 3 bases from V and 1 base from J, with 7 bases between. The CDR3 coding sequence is TGTGCCAGCAGCTTTGACCCATCCTACGAGCAGTACTTC. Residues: CASSFDPSYEQYF. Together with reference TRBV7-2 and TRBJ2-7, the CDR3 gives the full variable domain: GAGVSQSPSNKVTEKGKDVELRCDPISGHTALYWYRQSLGQGLEFLIYFQGNSAPDKSGLPSDRFSAERTGGSVSTLTIQRTQQEDSAVYLCASSFDPSYEQYFGPGTRLTVT.

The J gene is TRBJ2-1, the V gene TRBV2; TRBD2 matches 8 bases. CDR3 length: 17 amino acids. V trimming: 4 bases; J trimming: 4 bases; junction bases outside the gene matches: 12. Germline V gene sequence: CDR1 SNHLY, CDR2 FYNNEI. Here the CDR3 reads CASSGGNSGTRYNEQFF. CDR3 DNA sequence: TGTGCCAGCAGTGGTGGGAATAGCGGGACTCGATACAATGAGCAGTTCTTC. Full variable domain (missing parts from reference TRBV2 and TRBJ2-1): EPEVTQTPSHQVTQMGQEVILRCVPISNHLYFYWYRQILGQKVEFLVSFYNNEISEKSEIFDDQFSVERPDGSNFTLKIRSTKLEDSAMYFCASSGGNSGTRYNEQFFGPGTRLTVL.

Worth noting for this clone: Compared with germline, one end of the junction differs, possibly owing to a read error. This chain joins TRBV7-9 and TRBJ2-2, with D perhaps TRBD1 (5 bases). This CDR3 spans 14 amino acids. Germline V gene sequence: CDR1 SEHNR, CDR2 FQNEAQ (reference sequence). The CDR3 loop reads CTSSLGVPTGELFF. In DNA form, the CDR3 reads TGTACCAGCAGCTTAGGGGTCCCCACCGGGGAGCTGTTTTTT.

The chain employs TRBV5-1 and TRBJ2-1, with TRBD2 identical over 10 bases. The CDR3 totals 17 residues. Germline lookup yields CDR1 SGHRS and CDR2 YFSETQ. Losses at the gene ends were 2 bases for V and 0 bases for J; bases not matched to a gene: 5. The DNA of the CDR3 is TGCGCCAGCAGCTTCCCCCAGCGGGAGGGCTCCTACAATGAGCAGTTCTTC. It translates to CASSFPQREGSYNEQFF. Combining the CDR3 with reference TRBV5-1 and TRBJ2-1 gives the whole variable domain KAGVTQTPRYLIKTRGQQVTLSCSPISGHRSVSWYQQTPGQGLQFLFEYFSETQRNKGNFPGRFSGRQFSNSRSEMNVSTLELGDSALYLCASSFPQREGSYNEQFFGPGTRLTVL.

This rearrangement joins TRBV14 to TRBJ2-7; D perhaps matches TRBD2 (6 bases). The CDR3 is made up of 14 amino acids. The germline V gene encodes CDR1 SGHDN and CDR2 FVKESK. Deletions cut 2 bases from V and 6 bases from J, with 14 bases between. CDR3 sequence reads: CASSQLREYGEQYF. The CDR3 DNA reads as TGTGCCAGCAGCCAACTGCGGGAATACGGCGAGCAGTACTTC. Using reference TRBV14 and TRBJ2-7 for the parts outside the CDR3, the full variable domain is EAGVTQFPSHSVIEKGQTVTLRCDPISGHDNLYWYRRVMGKEIKFLLHFVKESKQDESGMPNNRFLAERTGGTYSTLKVQPAELEDSGVYFCASSQLREYGEQYFGPGTRLTVT.

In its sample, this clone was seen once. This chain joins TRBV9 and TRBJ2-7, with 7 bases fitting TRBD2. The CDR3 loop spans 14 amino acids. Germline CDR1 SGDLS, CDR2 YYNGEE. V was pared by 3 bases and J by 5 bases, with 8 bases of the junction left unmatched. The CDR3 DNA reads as TGTGCCAGCAGCGCAGGGAGGGGCATGGACGAGCAGTACTTC. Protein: CASSAGRGMDEQYF.